The entry below gives a single T cell receptor beta chain sequence along with its context. Its specific antigen is unknown. No per-base quality is available; no much larger clone lies one base away. V has 8 bases trimmed and J has 3 bases trimmed; junction bases matching no gene number 11. For CDR1 and CDR2, the germline V gene lists MDHEN and SYDVKM. There are 15 amino acids in the CDR3, from cysteine to phenylalanine inclusive. Just CDR3 DNA is preserved here, 45 bases in frame from base 1. In total, over 600 healthy bone marrow donors made up the cohort. At the time of sampling, every cohort member was nominally healthy, though immune exposures that went unrecorded were likely present. The donor was CMV seronegative and belonged to the group of 352 seronegative cohort members. A peripheral blood sample was collected from each donor, and TCR beta sequencing was performed on peripheral blood mononuclear cells. Genomic DNA extraction from the blood cell samples was performed with the Qiagen DNeasy Blood Extraction Kit.

The protocol used for the library was the immunoSEQ multiplex PCR assay. The multiplex PCR relied on a mix of 60 forward primers for TCR Vbeta segments and 13 reverse primers for TCR Jbeta segments. The CDR3 region of rearranged TCR beta genes was amplified from genomic DNA by a multiplex PCR assay. The Illumina HiSeq System was used to sequence the amplified TCR beta libraries as 87-base-pair reads. The published analysis was carried out like this. In a later analysis, approximately 74 million unique TCR beta chains were counted across the roughly 670 repertoires, and roughly 10 million of these chains were shared by at least two donors. Raw reads were error-corrected and collapsed into unique sequences with a nearest-neighbor algorithm that merged closely related sequences to remove PCR and sequencing errors. V, D and J gene segments were assigned by aligning CDR3 sequences to IMGT reference sequences. For a sequence to be retained, a match of at least six nucleotides was required to both a V gene segment and a J gene segment. A rearrangement counted as productive if the CDR3 had no stop codons and remained in frame with V and J, and every other rearrangement counted as non-productive. CDR3 was defined by IMGT convention, running from the second conserved V-encoded cysteine to the conserved J-encoded phenylalanine. Sequences without an unambiguous match to a single V gene segment were excluded from the earlier analysis of about 640 of the donors. In an earlier analysis of a few hundred of the donors, a V segment was called functional when productive rearrangements were above 56.7%, and segregating when the standard deviation between donors exceeded 5%. A statistical classification framework was built for diagnosing cytomegalovirus status from the catalog of TCR beta chain sequences. V and J gene assignment, in a later analysis, came from comparing TCR nucleotide sequences with IMGT/GENE-DB human TR gene sequences. In a later analysis, CDR3 sequences and most-parsimonious VDJ recombination scenarios were assigned using the TCRdist pipeline. In a later analysis, each TCR beta chain was defined by its CDR3 amino acid sequence together with its V-gene family, and reads lacking a unique V-gene family were excluded. A later analysis removed 592 highly shared, low-generation-probability nucleotide sequences to deal with suspected cross-contamination and a sequencing artifact. For each public chain, a later analysis derived a clonal expansion index from normalized ranks of inferred template counts within each repertoire. Generation probabilities in a later analysis came from a VDJ recombination model fitted to out-of-frame rearrangements, and those results were checked against IGoR. Hypergeometric tests were used in a later analysis to score TCR-TCR, TCR-HLA and TCR-CMV co-occurrence, with a repertoire-size bias correction applied to the TCR pairs. False discovery rates were estimated in a later analysis by permuting HLA or CMV assignments 20 times. In a later analysis, co-occurring TCRs were grouped using DBSCAN, with TCRdist sequence similarity added in when clustering inside HLA-allele-positive subsets. Repertoires with fewer than 30,000 or more than 120,000 public chains, plus five repertoires with anomalous nucleotide sharing, were excluded from co-occurrence clustering. The table was pulled from immuneACCESS by TCRdb, which kept in-frame rearrangements only. Such tables lose some clones; where checked, under half of the loss comes from unresolved V genes, and the rest has no known cause. V, J and clone size derive from that table, while D and trimming were established from the DNA sequence. Here the sample has about 170,000 clones; roughly 80% occur a single time. The top ten constitute 2.4% of the sample.

The data stem from a study of cytomegalovirus exposure and HLA in healthy donors (dated by TCRdb to about 2017). For the study in its entirety: According to an earlier analysis of a few hundred of the donors, about 170 million T cells yielded 117 million unique TCR beta sequences and 276 Gb of sequence data. An early release covering about 600 HLA-typed donors comprised about 300 gigabases of sequencing data and roughly 85 million unique TCR sequences. Among the approximately 430 genotyped donors, around 81% belonged to the genetic ancestry cluster associated with self-reported Caucasian donors. The study aimed to test whether signatures of past pathogen exposure could be identified by cataloging public T cell receptors. The study profiled the T cell repertoires of about 640 subjects by immunosequencing and related them to cytomegalovirus serostatus. Along with the roughly 670-subject first cohort, a separate validation cohort of over a hundred different subjects was used. The study combined high-throughput TCR immunosequencing, statistical association of individual TCRs with disease status, and machine learning to predict cytomegalovirus infection status. A later analysis re-examined previously published TCR beta repertoires from over 500 donors and added high-resolution HLA genotyping to investigate patterns of TCR occurrence. In the later analysis, no new phenotypic data were used to find candidate immune exposures; instead, reliance was placed on TCR beta sequences and their occurrence across donors. An earlier analysis of several hundred of the donors applied high-throughput TCR beta sequencing to assess whether each TCR beta V gene segment acted as functional or pseudogenic. Donor age, sex, ethnicity and CMV serostatus were compiled together with the repertoire data. In a later genetic analysis, genome-wide SNP genotypes for about three fifths of the 666 donors were used, and that subset was treated as a discovery cohort. All discovery cohort repertoires had been generated using a single sequencing platform. HLA typing included class I and class II loci at four-digit resolution. The number of donors typed differed by locus, with 629-630 for A, B, C, DRB1 and DQB1, more than 500 for DQA1, approximately 570 for DPA1, and over 400 for DPB1. Roughly five DR-DQ haplotypes were handled as single units for association and clustering, since linkage in the cohort was strong. Across 300 to 400 genotyped donors of the cohort, an average of roughly 230,000 unique TCR beta nucleotide sequences per donor were sequenced, and 15% to 20% of those sequences were non-productive.

Findings and caveats that apply to the study as a whole: A cluster of highly shared sequence variants was judged likely to represent a technical artifact of the sequencing pipeline. When HLA alleles, especially DR and DQ, strongly co-occurred, TCR associations were difficult to assign to individual alleles. A later analysis associated roughly 17,000 TCR beta sequences with specific HLA alleles at a false discovery rate of 0.05. According to a later analysis, most CMV-associated TCR beta chains appeared to be HLA-restricted, and the HLA associations seemed to be driven largely by CMV exposure. According to a later genetic analysis, donors in an Asian-associated ancestry cluster had fewer N-insertions in productive TCRs than the roughly 700-donor mean. A few of the identified cytomegalovirus-associated TCR beta chains were confirmed in vitro to be specific for cytomegalovirus antigens. The earlier analysis of approximately 590 of the donors excluded fewer than 20 rarely observed V segments, including chromosome 9 orphons, because counts were too low. The authors suggested that the approach could potentially be extended to other disease states and immunological phenotypes. Correlated functional status among segregating V segments might be attributable to linkage disequilibrium, but an unknown experimental factor could not be ruled out. In both the original and validation cohorts, the classifier was reported to diagnose cytomegalovirus status with high specificity and sensitivity. A total of roughly 160 TCR beta chains were listed by the study as associated with cytomegalovirus. Because HLA typing was unavailable for some donors at each locus, only the typed subset was used in association tests. V-gene and J-gene trimming of TCR beta chains was associated with a missense DCLRE1C variant in a later genetic analysis, and the association was replicated in an independent cohort. Most TCR sequences were observed very rarely across donors, whereas some public TCRs were present in many individuals. Only TCR beta chains were sequenced in this cohort, and the absence of alpha or paired-chain data limited detectable features. Sequencing depth was assumed to be roughly uniform across donors in the presence/absence analyses, though that assumption may not hold. A further reported finding was that TCR beta sequences accurately predicted the HLA-A and HLA-B alleles for most subjects in the first cohort. Broadly in line with IMGT annotations, most TCR beta V segments showed up in productive rearrangements about 87% or about 30% of the time in an earlier analysis of 587 of the donors. Some IMGT-functional V segments, including TRBV6-2 and TRBV6-3, could not be told apart with the 87-base-pair reads, so those segments were excluded. In a later analysis, several top co-occurrence clusters were reported to appear linked to parvovirus B19, influenza, CMV and Epstein-Barr virus. CMV serostatus was the only immune exposure information available for the cohort. According to a later analysis, TCR association rates differed among HLA loci, with DRB1 alleles showing the most associated TCRs and HLA-C alleles showing the fewest. Compared with equally common non-associated chains, HLA-associated TCR beta chains in a later analysis were more clonally expanded and had lower generation probabilities.

The TCR sequence derives from a male donor in good health and CMV-seronegative. This sequence uses TRBV28 and TRBJ1-1; TRBD1 agrees with 8 junctional bases. Material for sequencing was PBMCs. The encoded CDR3 is CASHKGDRPDTEAFF. The DNA sequence is TGTGCCAGCCATAAAGGGGACAGGCCGGACACTGAAGCTTTCTTT. Beyond the CDR3, the reference TRBV28 and TRBJ1-1 genes provide the residues; the full variable domain reads: DVKVTQSSRYLVKRTGEKVFLECVQDMDHENMFWYRQDPGLGLRLIYFSYDVKMKEKGDIPEGYSVSREKKERFSLILESASTNQTSMYLCASHKGDRPDTEAFFGQGTRLTVV.